The rows below give T cell receptor beta chains drawn from one sample of a study of T-cell reconstitution after alpha-beta-depleted transplantation in children. Each CDR3 protein is one row after TCRdb ran MiXCR on the PCR reads. The repertoire includes about 260,000 distinct CDR3 sequences, roughly 11% of them detected once, and about a quarter sits in the top ten. The input for sequencing was peripheral blood, taken 180 days after TCRalphabeta/CD19-depleted stem cell transplant. These TCRs come from a male patient aged 2 to 9 who had a stem cell transplant for chronic granulomatous disease, so the T cells may come from the graft donor. Both conserved end residues are part of each CDR3. D genes are given only for firm matches. Clone size, where shown, is once, few, many, or a class for clones that have expanded.

size	D	J	V	length	DNA	CDR3
many	NA	TRBJ2-3	TRBV7-3	13	TGTGCCAGCAGCGAGTCCCGCACAGATACGCAGTATTTT	CASSESRTDTQYF
many	NA	TRBJ1-1	TRBV29-1	10	TGCAGCACCCAGGACACTGAAGCTTTCTTT	CSTQDTEAFF
many	NA	TRBJ2-7	TRBV5-1	13	TGCGCCAGCAGCTTGCAGGCGTCCTACGAGCAGTACTTC	CASSLQASYEQYF
many	NA	TRBJ2-1	TRBV3-1	16	TGTGCCAGCAGCCCGTGGATCCTAAGCTCCTACAATGAGCAGTTCTTC	CASSPWILSSYNEQFF
NA	NA	TRBJ2-7	TRBV30	13	TGTGCCTGGAGCCCCTTGGAGGGCCGGGAGCAGTACTTC	CAWSPLEGREQYF
many	TRBD2	TRBJ2-2	TRBV24-1	16	TGTGCCACCAGTGACAGTAGCGGGGTTGGAACCGGGGAGCTGTTTTTT	CATSDSSGVGTGELFF
many	NA	TRBJ2-2	TRBV6-2/TRBV6-3	15	TGTGCCAGCAGAGGCGGGAATAGATACACCGGGGAGCTGTTTTTT	CASRGGNRYTGELFF
many	TRBD1	TRBJ2-7	TRBV30	12	TGTGCCTGGACGACAGGGGGCCACGAGCAGTACTTC	CAWTTGGHEQYF
few	TRBD1	TRBJ2-7	TRBV5-1	14	TGCGCCAGCATGGAGACAGGGTCTTCCTACGAGCAGTACTTC	CASMETGSSYEQYF
few	TRBD2	TRBJ2-1	TRBV6-2/TRBV6-3	15	TGTGCCAGCAGTCCCCGGGAGGGGTACTACAATGAGCAGTTCTTC	CASSPREGYYNEQFF
many	TRBD1	TRBJ1-5	TRBV28	15	TGTGCCAGCAGTCCACGGACAGGGGTGGGACAGCCCCAGCATTTT	CASSPRTGVGQPQHF
many	NA	TRBJ2-2	TRBV2	18	TGTGCCAGCAGTGAAGCTCAAACAGTACTGGCGAACACCGGGGAGCTGTTTTTT	CASSEAQTVLANTGELFF
NA	TRBD1	TRBJ2-3	TRBV5-4	16	TGTGCCAGCAGCCAAAACCGACAGGGCTACACAGATACGCAGTATTTT	CASSQNRQGYTDTQYF
NA	NA	TRBJ1-1	TRBV7-2	15	TGTGCCAGCAGCTTAGTTGTGGGGGGAAACACTGAAGCTTTCTTT	CASSLVVGGNTEAFF
many	NA	TRBJ2-1	TRBV5-6	15	TGTGCCAGCAGCTACAGTCCCCTCAAAGGCGATGAGCAGTTCTTC	CASSYSPLKGDEQFF
many	TRBD2	TRBJ2-3	TRBV11-2	15	TGTGCCAGCAGCTCCAGCGGGAGGGCGACAGATACGCAGTATTTT	CASSSSGRATDTQYF
many	NA	TRBJ1-2	TRBV7-9	13	TGTGCCAGCAGCCCGGTCGATAACTATGGCTACACCTTC	CASSPVDNYGYTF
many	TRBD2	TRBJ2-1	TRBV28	16	TGTGCCAGCAGCCCGCGGGAGGGCCCCTCCTACAATGAGCAGTTCTTC	CASSPREGPSYNEQFF
many	NA	TRBJ2-7	TRBV7-6	12	TGTGCCAGCAGCTCCCTTGTTGGCGAGCAGTACTTC	CASSSLVGEQYF
many	NA	TRBJ2-5	TRBV7-2	13	TGTGCCAGCAGCTCCCTAGTTGAAGAGACCCAGTACTTC	CASSSLVEETQYF
many	NA	TRBJ1-2	TRBV20-1	13	TGCAGTGCCCAGGACGGACCCAACTATGGCTACACCTTC	CSAQDGPNYGYTF
NA	NA	TRBJ1-4	TRBV6-5	17	TGTGCCAGCAGTTACCGTGACCCTATTGCAACTAATGAAAAACTGTTTTTT	CASSYRDPIATNEKLFF
many	NA	TRBJ2-5	TRBV7-8	16	TGTGCCAGCAGCTTAGCCCCCCCAGCACTCGGGGAGACCCAGTACTTC	CASSLAPPALGETQYF
many	NA	TRBJ1-3	TRBV12-3/TRBV12-4	14	TGTGCCAGCAGCCTAGGGGCGCGGGGAAACACCATATATTTT	CASSLGARGNTIYF
many	NA	TRBJ2-5	TRBV5-1	15	TGCGCCAGCAGCTCTTTCACCCAGGGGAGGGAGACCCAGTACTTC	CASSSFTQGRETQYF
many	TRBD1	TRBJ2-1	TRBV5-1	15	TGCGCCAGCAGCTTGGTAGGACAGGTTTACAATGAGCAGTTCTTC	CASSLVGQVYNEQFF
many	NA	TRBJ2-3	TRBV29-1	11	TGCAGCGTTGAGGTTGCGGGTACGCAGTATTTT	CSVEVAGTQYF
few	NA	TRBJ2-3	TRBV18	19	TGTGCCAGCTCACCTTCTAGGATTGTTTGGCAGGCCTCCCGAGATACGCAGTATTTT	CASSPSRIVWQASRDTQYF
many	TRBD1	TRBJ1-5	TRBV6-5	16	TGTGCCAGCAGTTCCGACAGGGTCTATAGCAATCAGCCCCAGCATTTT	CASSSDRVYSNQPQHF
few	TRBD2	TRBJ2-3	TRBV13	19	TGTGCCAGCAGCTTACAGCCGGGACTAGCGGGGGGGAGCACAGATACGCAGTATTTT	CASSLQPGLAGGSTDTQYF
many	NA	TRBJ1-6	TRBV20-1	15	TGCAGTGCCCGGACTCAAGGCTCCTATAATTCACCCCTCCACTTT	CSARTQGSYNSPLHF
many	NA	TRBJ2-6	TRBV15	16	TGTGCCACCGGTCAGGGGACCGGCTCTGGGGCCAACGTCCTGACTTTC	CATGQGTGSGANVLTF
many	TRBD2	TRBJ2-7	TRBV28	12	TGTGCCAGTCGGACTAGCGGATCCGAGCAGTACTTC	CASRTSGSEQYF
many	NA	TRBJ2-5	TRBV12-3/TRBV12-4	14	TGTGCCAGTAGTAGACAGCGGTACCAAGAGACCCAGTACTTC	CASSRQRYQETQYF
many	TRBD2	TRBJ2-3	TRBV12-3/TRBV12-4	16	TGTGCCAGCAGTTTGGGCCTAGCGGGGGGCACAGATACGCAGTATTTT	CASSLGLAGGTDTQYF
many	NA	TRBJ2-5	TRBV24-1	15	TGTGCCACCAGTGTCAAGGGGGGGCTCCAAGAGACCCAGTACTTC	CATSVKGGLQETQYF
NA	TRBD2	TRBJ2-1	TRBV7-9	17	TGTGCCAGCAGCTATGGACTAGCGGGAGACTTCTACAATGAGCAGTTCTTC	CASSYGLAGDFYNEQFF